By share, the clone carrying this T cell receptor (beta chain) ranks as medium-sized. Its antigen remains unknown. This library used approximately 370 ng RNA and molecular barcoded adaptors spanning alpha/delta and beta/gamma chains. TCRdb fed the reads into MiXCR, producing one record per CDR3 protein. This sample has thousands of distinct CDR3 sequences, with 15% to 20% found just once. At the time of active disease, bone marrow was collected from every patient. V was clipped by 6 bases and J by 7 bases, with 19 bases between them. The germline CDR1 and CDR2 sequences are LNHDA and SQIVND (reference sequence). The CDR3 is 15 residues long. The entry originates in a study of read filtering for tumor transcriptome and immune sequencing. Study details: Patients were approximately 18 male and some 13 female, mean age 65.9 years, range 47 to 80.

General study results and limits: The CD138-negative fraction was mixed bone marrow immune cells, not pure T cells. IR-seq captured clonotypes deeper and more reliably than RNA-seq.

The chain combines TRBV19 with TRBJ2-1, with D uncertain. Material: a population of CD138-negative cells sorted from bone marrow. This receptor was identified in a donor at least 40 years old with multiple myeloma. This CDR3 is CASSPSGVLRNEQFF. CDR3 in DNA: TGTGCCAGTAGCCCCTCTGGGGTTTTACGGAATGAGCAGTTCTTC.